This record concerns one T cell receptor beta chain sequence. The antigen is undetermined. This sample is drawn from a study of CD4 T cells in relation to SARS-CoV-2 and coronaviruses. Here immunoSEQ multiplex PCR was the method, and the copy in TCRdb shows in-frame clones only, minus some. In the table there are 35,000 or so clones, about three quarters of which are singletons. For about nine days, roughly 100,000 sorted CD4+ cells grew with T cell-depleted PBMCs and CEF. The sequencing input was memory CD4+ T cells from PBMCs, cultured in vitro. This receptor was taken from an adult with COVID-19.

CDR3 DNA sequence: TGTGCCAGCAGTCCGCCATACTCCTTTTATGGCTACACCTTC. It codes for CASSPPYSFYGYTF. V and J are TRBV28 and TRBJ1-2; D call uncertain. The CDR3 has 14 amino acids. The germline V gene encodes CDR1 MDHEN and CDR2 SYDVKM. V gave up 5 bases and J gave up 5 bases, with 15 bases separating them.